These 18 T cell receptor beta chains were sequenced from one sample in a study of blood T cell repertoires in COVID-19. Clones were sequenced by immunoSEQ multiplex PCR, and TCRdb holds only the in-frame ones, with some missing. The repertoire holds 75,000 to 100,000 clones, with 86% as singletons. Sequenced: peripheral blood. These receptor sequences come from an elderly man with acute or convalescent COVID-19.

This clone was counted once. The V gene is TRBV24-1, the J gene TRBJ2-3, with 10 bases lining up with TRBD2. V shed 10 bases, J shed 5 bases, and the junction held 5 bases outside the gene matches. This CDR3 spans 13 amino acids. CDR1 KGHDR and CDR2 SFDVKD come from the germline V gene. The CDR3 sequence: CATSGRAVDTQYF. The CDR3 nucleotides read TGTGCCACAAGCGGGAGGGCCGTAGATACGCAGTATTTT.

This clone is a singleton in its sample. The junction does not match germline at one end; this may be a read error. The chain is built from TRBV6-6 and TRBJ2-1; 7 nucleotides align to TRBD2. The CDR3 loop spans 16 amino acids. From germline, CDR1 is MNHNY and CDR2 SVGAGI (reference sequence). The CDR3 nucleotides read TGTGCCAGCAGTACCCCCCTAGCGGCCTCCTCCAATGAGCAGTTCTTC. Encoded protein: CASSTPLAASSNEQFF.

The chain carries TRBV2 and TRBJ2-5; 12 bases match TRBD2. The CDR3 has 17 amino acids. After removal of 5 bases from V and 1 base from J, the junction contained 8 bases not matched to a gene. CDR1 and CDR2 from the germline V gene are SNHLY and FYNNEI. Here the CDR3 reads CASSRTSGIGVQETQYF. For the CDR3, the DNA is TGTGCCAGCAGTCGGACTAGCGGGATAGGAGTCCAAGAGACCCAGTACTTC.

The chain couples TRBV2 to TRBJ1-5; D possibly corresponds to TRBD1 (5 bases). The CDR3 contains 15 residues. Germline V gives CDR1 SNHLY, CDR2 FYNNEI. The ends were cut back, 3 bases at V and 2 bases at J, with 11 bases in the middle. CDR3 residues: CASSELLGGNQPQHF. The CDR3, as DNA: TGTGCCAGCAGTGAGCTCCTAGGGGGCAATCAGCCCCAGCATTTT.

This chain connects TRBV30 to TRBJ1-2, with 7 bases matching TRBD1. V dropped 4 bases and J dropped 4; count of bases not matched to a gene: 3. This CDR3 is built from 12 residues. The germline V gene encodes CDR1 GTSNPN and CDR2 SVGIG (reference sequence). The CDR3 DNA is TGTGCCTGGACGGGACAGTTCTATGGCTACACCTTC. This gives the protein CAWTGQFYGYTF.

CDR3 DNA: TGTGCCAGCAGCCGCGACAGCCTTAAAAACACTGAAGCTTTCTTT. This sequence encodes CASSRDSLKNTEAFF. This rearrangement joins TRBV6-5 to TRBJ1-1; tentatively, D is TRBD1 (5 bases). The V gene's germline CDR1 is MNHEY and CDR2 SVGAGI. V dropped 6 bases and J dropped 2 bases, with 16 bases sitting between them. The CDR3 loop spans 15 amino acids.

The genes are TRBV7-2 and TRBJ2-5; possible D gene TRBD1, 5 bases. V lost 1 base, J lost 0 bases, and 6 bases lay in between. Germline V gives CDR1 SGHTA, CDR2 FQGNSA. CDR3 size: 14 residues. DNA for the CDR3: TGTGCCAGCAGCTTAGACAGGTACCAAGAGACCCAGTACTTC. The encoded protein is CASSLDRYQETQYF.

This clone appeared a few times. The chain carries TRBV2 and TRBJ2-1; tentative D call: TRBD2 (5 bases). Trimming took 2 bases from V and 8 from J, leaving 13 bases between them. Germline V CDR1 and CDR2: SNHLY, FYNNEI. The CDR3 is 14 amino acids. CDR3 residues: CASSELGLADEQFF. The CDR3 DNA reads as TGTGCCAGCAGTGAATTAGGGCTAGCCGATGAGCAGTTCTTC.

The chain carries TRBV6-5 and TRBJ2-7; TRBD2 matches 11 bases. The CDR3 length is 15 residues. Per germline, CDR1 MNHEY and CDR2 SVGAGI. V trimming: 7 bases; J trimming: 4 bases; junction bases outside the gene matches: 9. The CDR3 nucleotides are TGTGCCAGCACTCCATCGGGACTAGCGGTATACGAGCAGTACTTC. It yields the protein CASTPSGLAVYEQYF.

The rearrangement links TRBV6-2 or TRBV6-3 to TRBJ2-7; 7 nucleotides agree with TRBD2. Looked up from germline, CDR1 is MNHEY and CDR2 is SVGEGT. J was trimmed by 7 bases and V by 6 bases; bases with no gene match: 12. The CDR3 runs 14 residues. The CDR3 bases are TGTGCCAGCAGCTCTTTCGGCGGGAGATGGGAGCAGTACTTC. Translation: CASSSFGGRWEQYF.

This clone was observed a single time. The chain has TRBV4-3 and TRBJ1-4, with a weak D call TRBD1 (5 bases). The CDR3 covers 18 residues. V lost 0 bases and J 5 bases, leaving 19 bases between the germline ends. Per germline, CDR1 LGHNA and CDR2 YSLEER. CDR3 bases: TGCGCCAGCAGCCAAGATCTAACTCGGGCAGGGTTAAATGAAAAACTGTTTTTT. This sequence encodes CASSQDLTRAGLNEKLFF.

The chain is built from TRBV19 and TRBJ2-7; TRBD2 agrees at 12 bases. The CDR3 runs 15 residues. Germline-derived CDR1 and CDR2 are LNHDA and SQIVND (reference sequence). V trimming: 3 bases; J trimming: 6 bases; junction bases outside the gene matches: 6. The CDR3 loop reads CASSIGLAGHVEQYF. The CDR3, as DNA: TGTGCCAGTAGTATCGGACTAGCGGGGCATGTCGAGCAGTACTTC. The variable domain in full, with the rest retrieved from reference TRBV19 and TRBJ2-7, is DGGITQSPKYLFRKEGQNVTLSCEQNLNHDAMYWYRQDPGQGLRLIYYSQIVNDFQKGDIAEGYSVSREKKESFPLTVTSAQKNPTAFYLCASSIGLAGHVEQYFGPGTRLTVT.

The CDR3 DNA reads TGTGCCAGCAGCAAGGTGGCAGGGGCTCACCTGGAGAACACTGAAGCTTTCTTT. It translates to CASSKVAGAHLENTEAFF. This rearrangement joins TRBV21-1 to TRBJ1-1; the tabulated D call, TRBD1, remains unverified against the DNA. TRBV21-1 counts as a pseudogene. CDR3 size: 18 residues.

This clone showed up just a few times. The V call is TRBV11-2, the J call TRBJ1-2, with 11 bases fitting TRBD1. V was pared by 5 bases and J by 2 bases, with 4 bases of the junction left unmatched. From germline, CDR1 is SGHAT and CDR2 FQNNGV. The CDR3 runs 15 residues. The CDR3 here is CASSVGTGGNYGYTF. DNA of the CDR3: TGTGCCAGCAGCGTCGGGACAGGGGGGAACTATGGCTACACCTTC. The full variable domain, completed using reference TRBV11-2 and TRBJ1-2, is EAGVAQSPRYKIIEKRQSVAFWCNPISGHATLYWYQQILGQGPKLLIQFQNNGVVDDSQLPKDRFSAERLKGVDSTLKIQPAKLEDSAVYLCASSVGTGGNYGYTFGSGTRLTVV.

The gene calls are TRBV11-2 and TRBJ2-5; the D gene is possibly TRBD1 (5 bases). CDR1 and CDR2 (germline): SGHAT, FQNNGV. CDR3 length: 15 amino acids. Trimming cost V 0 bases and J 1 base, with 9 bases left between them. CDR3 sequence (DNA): TGTGCCAGCAGCTTAGAAGGGGCCTTCCAAGAGACCCAGTACTTC. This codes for CASSLEGAFQETQYF.

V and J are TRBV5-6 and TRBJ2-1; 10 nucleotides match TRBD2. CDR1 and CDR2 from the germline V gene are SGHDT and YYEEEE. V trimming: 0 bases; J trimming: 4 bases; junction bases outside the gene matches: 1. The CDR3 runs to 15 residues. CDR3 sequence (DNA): TGTGCCAGCAGCTTGGGACTAGCGGGTTACAATGAGCAGTTCTTC. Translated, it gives CASSLGLAGYNEQFF. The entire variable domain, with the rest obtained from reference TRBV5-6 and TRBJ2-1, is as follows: DAGVTQSPTHLIKTRGQQVTLRCSPKSGHDTVSWYQQALGQGPQFIFQYYEEEERQRGNFPDRFSGHQFPNYSSELNVNALLLGDSALYLCASSLGLAGYNEQFFGPGTRLTVL.

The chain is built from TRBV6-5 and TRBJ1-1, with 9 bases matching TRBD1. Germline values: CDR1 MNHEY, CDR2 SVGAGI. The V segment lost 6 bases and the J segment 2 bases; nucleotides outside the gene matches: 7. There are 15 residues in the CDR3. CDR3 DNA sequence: TGTGCCAGCAGAAAACAGGGGGCCCGAAACACTGAAGCTTTCTTT. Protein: CASRKQGARNTEAFF.

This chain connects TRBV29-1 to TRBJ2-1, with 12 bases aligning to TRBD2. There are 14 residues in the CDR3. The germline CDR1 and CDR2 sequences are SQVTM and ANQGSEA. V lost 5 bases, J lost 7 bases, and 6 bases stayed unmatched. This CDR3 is CSVSQLAGGNEQFF. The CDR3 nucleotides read TGCAGCGTTTCCCAACTAGCGGGAGGAAATGAGCAGTTCTTC.